These 8 T cell receptor beta chains were all obtained from the same sample, sequenced in a study of cytomegalovirus exposure and HLA in healthy donors. Vbeta (60) and Jbeta (13) primers were used in the PCR. Only in-frame clones appear in the TCRdb table, and some are missing; sequencing was by immunoSEQ multiplex PCR. The sample yields some 180,000 clones, around 78% seen once. Sequencing was done on a sample of PBMCs. Receptors originate from a man aged 18 to 35 in good health and CMV-seronegative.

This clone was seen more than once but under ten times. The CDR3 sequence is CASSYSSGWDTGELFF. The CDR3 DNA sequence: TGTGCCAGCAGTTACTCGTCAGGTTGGGACACCGGGGAGCTGTTTTTT. V usage is TRBV6-5 and J usage is TRBJ2-2; D unclear. Trimming stripped 0 bases from V and 3 bases from J, with 11 bases between. There are 16 residues in the CDR3. The germline V gene has CDR1 MNHEY and CDR2 SVGAGI.

In its sample, this clone was seen once. The chain employs TRBV4-2 and TRBJ2-7; 7 nucleotides agree with TRBD1. The length of the CDR3 is 16 residues. V was clipped by 0 bases and J by 5 bases; unmatched bases: 10. In germline, CDR1 is LGHNA, CDR2 YNFKEQ. The CDR3 nucleotides read TGTGCCAGCAGCCAAGAATTCAACAGGGGTTCCAACGAGCAGTACTTC. It codes for CASSQEFNRGSNEQYF.

The rearrangement links TRBV2 to TRBJ2-2, with 7 positions matching TRBD2. Germline V lookup: CDR1 SNHLY, CDR2 FYNNEI. This CDR3 has 15 amino acids. J was trimmed by 4 bases and V by 7 bases; bases with no gene match: 9. CDR3 sequence: CASNHRAGSTGELFF. CDR3 sequence (DNA): TGTGCCAGCAATCACCGAGCGGGATCCACCGGGGAGCTGTTTTTT.

The chain combines TRBV7-3 with TRBJ2-1, with TRBD2 matching 7 bases. This CDR3 comprises 12 residues. The germline V gene encodes CDR1 SGHTA and CDR2 FQGTGA. Losses at the gene ends were 5 bases for V and 9 bases for J; bases not matched to a gene: 4. Written as DNA, the CDR3 is TGTGCCAGCAGCCTAGGGGAGGGTGAGCAGTTCTTC. The encoded protein is CASSLGEGEQFF.

The sample holds a few counts of this clone. The chain has TRBV28 and TRBJ2-2; D is possibly TRBD1 (6 bases). CDR1 and CDR2 (germline): MDHEN, SYDVKM. V shed 4 bases and J shed 0 bases, with 12 bases lying between them. This CDR3 spans 16 amino acids. The CDR3 DNA follows: TGTGCCAGCAGTTCCAACCACAGGGCGAACACCGGGGAGCTGTTTTTT. It translates to CASSSNHRANTGELFF.

This clone has a handful of counts. The CDR3 spells CASSLSKNIQYF. Written as DNA, the CDR3 is TGTGCCAGCAGCTTATCAAAAAACATTCAGTACTTC. The V call is TRBV13, the J call TRBJ2-4, with no clear D. Germline lookup yields CDR1 PRHDT and CDR2 FYEKMQ (reference sequence). The ends were cut back, 2 bases at V and 4 bases at J, with 3 bases in the middle. The CDR3 covers 12 residues.

For this clone: No DNA is shown, since the ends of the CDR3 on it are uncertain; the CDR3 is the one TCRdb lists. CDR3 residues: CASSSSDRAIAGELFF. The chain is built from TRBV27 and TRBJ2-2; TRBD1 is the table's D call, not checked against the DNA. Germline V CDR1 and CDR2: MNHEY, SMNVEV (reference sequence). The CDR3 numbers 16 amino acids, ends counted.

The CDR3 loop reads CAWSPSGVSEQYF. CDR3 nucleotide sequence: TGTGCCTGGAGTCCTAGCGGGGTTTCCGAGCAGTACTTC. The chain links TRBV30 to TRBJ2-5, with 9 bases matching TRBD2. The assigned J gene may be wrong: the sequence end matches TRBJ2-7 better. Germline V CDR1 and CDR2: GTSNPN, SVGIG (reference sequence). This CDR3 is built from 13 residues.